This TCR beta chain was recorded in a study of blood T cell repertoires in COVID-19. Looking at the study overall: In each case, the material was cDNA or gDNA derived from T cells, B-cell-depleted T cells, or PBMCs.

Per the germline V gene, CDR1 is MDHEN and CDR2 is SYDVKM. Trimming took 3 bases from V and 4 from J; bases not matched to a gene: 6. This CDR3 has 15 residues. Before being deemed recovered, Cohort 3 donors had two negative PCRs, clearance, or symptom resolution. In the study's own analysis: The assay estimated nucleated cells by amplifying reference gene primers. The table came from immunoSEQ multiplex PCR; TCRdb's copy has only in-frame clones and leaves some out. D and trimming were read from the DNA, whereas the V and J calls and clone size are those reported in that table. The data show 200,000 to 250,000 clones, roughly 89% seen once.

Sequenced: PBMCs or T cells enriched from blood (not recorded which). This chain uses TRBV28 with TRBJ2-3, with 8 bases fitting TRBD1. This TCR came from a woman aged 30 to 39 who had recovered from COVID-19. The CDR3 DNA is TGTGCCAGCAGTTTCCACAGGGGGGTGGCAGATACGCAGTATTTT. As protein: CASSFHRGVADTQYF.